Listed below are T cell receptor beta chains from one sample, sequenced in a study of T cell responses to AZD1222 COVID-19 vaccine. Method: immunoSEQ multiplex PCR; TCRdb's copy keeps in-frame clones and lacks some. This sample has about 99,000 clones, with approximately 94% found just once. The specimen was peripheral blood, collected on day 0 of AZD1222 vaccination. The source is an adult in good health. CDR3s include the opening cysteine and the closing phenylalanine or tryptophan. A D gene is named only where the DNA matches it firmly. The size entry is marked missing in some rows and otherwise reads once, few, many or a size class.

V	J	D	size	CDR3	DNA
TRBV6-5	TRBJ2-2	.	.	CASSSIYRDGVFF	TGTGCCAGCAGTTCGATCTACAGGGACGGGGTGTTTTTT
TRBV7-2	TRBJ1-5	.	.	CASSSLSYSNQPQHF	TGTGCCAGCAGCTCTTTGAGTTATAGCAATCAGCCCCAGCATTTT
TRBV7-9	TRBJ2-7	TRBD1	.	CASSFRQGGGEQYF	TGTGCCAGCAGCTTTCGACAGGGCGGCGGCGAGCAGTACTTC
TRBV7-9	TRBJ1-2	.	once	CASSSRDDELGYTF	TGTGCCAGCAGCTCGCGTGACGATGAGCTTGGCTACACCTTC
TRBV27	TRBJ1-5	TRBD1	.	CASSFRAGGLYQPQHF	TGTGCCAGCAGTTTTAGGGCAGGGGGCTTGTATCAGCCCCAGCATTTT
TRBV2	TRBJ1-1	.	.	CARGDNAMNTEAFF	TGTGCCAGGGGGGACAACGCCATGAACACTGAAGCTTTCTTT
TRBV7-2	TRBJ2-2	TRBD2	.	CASRLAGAGSGELFF	TGTGCCAGTAGACTAGCGGGAGCTGGGTCCGGGGAGCTGTTTTTT
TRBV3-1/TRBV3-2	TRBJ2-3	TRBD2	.	CASSLGLGTQYF	TGTGCCAGCAGCCTCGGACTAGGGACGCAGTATTTT
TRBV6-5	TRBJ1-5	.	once	CASSYRKGYQPQHF	TGTGCCAGCAGTTACCGAAAAGGGTATCAGCCCCAGCATTTT
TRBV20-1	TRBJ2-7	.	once	CSARSLDEQYF	TGCAGTGCTAGGAGTTTAGACGAGCAGTACTTC
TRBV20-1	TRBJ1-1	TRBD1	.	CSASRLDRAGTEAFF	TGCAGTGCTAGTCGATTGGACAGGGCTGGTACTGAAGCTTTCTTT
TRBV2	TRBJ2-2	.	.	CASSPQGNGELFF	TGTGCCAGCAGTCCACAGGGTAACGGGGAGCTGTTTTTT
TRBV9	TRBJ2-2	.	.	CASSVAQVTGELFF	TGTGCCAGCAGCGTAGCACAGGTCACCGGGGAGCTGTTTTTT
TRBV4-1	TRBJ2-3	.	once	CASSQDPAGASTDTQYF	TGCGCCAGCAGCCAAGATCCGGCGGGGGCTAGCACAGATACGCAGTATTTT
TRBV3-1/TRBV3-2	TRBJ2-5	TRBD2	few	CASSATSGKETQYF	TGTGCCAGCAGCGCGACTAGCGGAAAAGAGACCCAGTACTTC
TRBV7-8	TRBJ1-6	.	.	CASTSLGYSYNSPLHF	TGTGCCAGCACCTCTCTAGGGTACTCCTATAATTCACCCCTCCACTTT
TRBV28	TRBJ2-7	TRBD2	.	CASSQYLGLAYEQYF	TGTGCCAGCAGCCAGTATTTGGGACTAGCCTACGAGCAGTACTTC
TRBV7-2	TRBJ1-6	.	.	CASSFVGKNSPLHF	TGTGCCAGCAGCTTCGTTGGGAAAAATTCACCCCTCCACTTT
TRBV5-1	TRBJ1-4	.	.	CASSFTPGVLTDEKLFF	TGCGCCAGCAGCTTTACTCCGGGAGTCCTCACGGATGAAAAACTGTTTTTT
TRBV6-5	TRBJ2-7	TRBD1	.	CASRTGTGAYEQYF	TGTGCCAGCAGAACCGGGACAGGAGCCTACGAGCAGTACTTC
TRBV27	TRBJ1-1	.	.	CASSLGVRTEAFF	TGTGCCAGCAGTTTAGGGGTTCGCACTGAAGCTTTCTTT
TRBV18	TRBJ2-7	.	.	CASSLAGVYEQYF	TGTGCCAGCTCACTCGCAGGCGTCTACGAGCAGTACTTC
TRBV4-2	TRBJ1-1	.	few	CASSQDTGLNTEAFF	TGTGCCAGCAGCCAAGACACAGGGCTGAACACTGAAGCTTTCTTT
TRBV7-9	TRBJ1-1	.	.	CASSFSQGTEAFF	TGTGCCAGCAGCTTTTCGCAGGGTACTGAAGCTTTCTTT
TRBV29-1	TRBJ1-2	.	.	CSARTGPYGYTF	TGCAGCGCCCGAACAGGCCCCTATGGCTACACCTTC
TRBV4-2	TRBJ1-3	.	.	CASSQEPAPQSSGNTIYF	TGTGCCAGCAGCCAAGAACCCGCCCCCCAAAGCTCTGGAAACACCATATATTTT
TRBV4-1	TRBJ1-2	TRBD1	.	CASSQPSTGGEIGYTF	TGCGCCAGCAGCCAACCATCGACAGGGGGAGAAATCGGCTACACCTTC
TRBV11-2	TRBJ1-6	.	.	CASSLDSASNSPLHF	TGTGCCAGCAGCTTAGATTCGGCTAGTAATTCACCCCTCCACTTT